The 15 T cell receptor beta chains in this list originate from one sample, sequenced in a study of CD8+ T cells in alopecia areata. Cells pooled from cutaneous lymph nodes were sorted on CD4, CD8alpha, NKG2D, NKG2ACE and other markers. RNA was extracted and reverse transcribed into cDNA as the sequencing template. Produced via immunoSEQ multiplex PCR; TCRdb's table is partial and in-frame only. Observed in the sample are more than 250,000 clones, none of them singletons. The sequenced material came from CD4+ T cells sorted from a lymph node. Source of these receptors: a C3H/HeJ mouse with alopecia areata. Strain MHC haplotype: H2-k.

This clone was seen a handful of times. Gene names are mouse gene names. The CDR3 goes on 4 residues after the read ends, and that part is filled in from the germline J gene. Additional DNA sequences in this sample encode the identical CDR3. The chain carries TRBV13-1 and TRBJ2-1, with 8 bases matching TRBD2. The CDR3 length is 15 residues. Germline V gene lookup returns CDR1 NSHNY and CDR2 SYGAGN. With V trimmed by 0 bases and J by 3 bases, 2 bases remained unmatched. The CDR3 sequence: CASSDAWGVYAEQFF. Incomplete CDR3 DNA: TGTGCCAGCAGTGATGCCTGGGGGGTCTATGCT.

A remark on this clone: Gene names and germline refer to mouse. The read ends 4 residues early relative to the CDR3; the germline J gene fills the gap. Other DNA sequences within the sample encode an identical CDR3. V gene TRBV13-3 combines with J gene TRBJ2-5; 8 bases match TRBD1. V lost 2 bases, J lost 3 bases, and 2 bases stayed unmatched. This CDR3 is 14 amino acids long. Germline V CDR1 and CDR2: NNHDY, SYVADS. CDR3: CASSDRGRQDTQYF. The DNA read from the CDR3 is TGTGCCAGCAGTGACAGGGGGCGGCAAGAC.

This clone has a handful of counts. Gene names are mouse gene names. The CDR3 extends 4 residues past the end of the read, so its final part is completed from the germline J gene. Distinct nucleotide sequences in the sample also encode this CDR3. V is TRBV1 and J is TRBJ2-3, with 10 bases identical to TRBD2. The trim removed 3 bases at V and 0 bases at J, leaving 3 bases unmatched. CDR3 length: 16 amino acids. The V gene's germline CDR1 is NSQYPW and CDR2 LRSPGD (reference sequence). The CDR3 region is CTCSAGLGVSAETLYF. The sequenced part of the CDR3 DNA is TGCACCTGCAGTGCTGGACTGGGGGTTAGTGCAGAA.

In its sample, this clone was seen a few times. The gene symbols are mouse symbols. The CDR3 goes on 4 residues after the read ends, and that part is filled in from the germline J gene. The gene calls are TRBV19 and TRBJ2-2; a possible D gene is TRBD2 (6 bases). The CDR3 extends over 15 amino acids. The ends were cut back, 4 bases at V and 4 bases at J, with 14 bases in the middle. Germline values: CDR1 FNHDT, CDR2 SITEND (reference sequence). The part of the CDR3 DNA that was read is TGTGCCAGCAGTCCCCAGGGTGGGGGCACCGGG. Amino acid sequence: CASSPQGGGTG. The full CDR3 reads CASSPQGGGTGQLYF.

This clone has only a few counts. Genes and germline are mouse. The read ends 4 residues shy of where the CDR3 ends; the end is completed using the germline J gene. The chain has TRBV19 and TRBJ2-1, with 7 positions matching TRBD1. V shed 2 bases and J 5 bases; nucleotides not matched to a gene: 7. Germline CDR1 and CDR2: FNHDT and SITEND (reference sequence). The CDR3 contains 15 residues. The CDR3 here is CASSIRQGINAEQFF. The CDR3 DNA, read in part, is TGTGCCAGCAGTATTAGACAGGGTATAAATGCT.

As regards this clone: Any gene name here is a mouse gene name. Read coverage stops 4 residues before the CDR3 terminus; the germline J gene supplies the remainder. This chain joins TRBV5 and TRBJ1-2, with TRBD1 as a possible D gene (6 bases). The V gene's germline CDR1 is LGHNA and CDR2 YNLKQL (reference sequence). V was clipped by 0 bases and J by 0 bases, with 8 bases between them. CDR3 length: 15 residues. The sequenced part of the CDR3 DNA is TGTGCCAGCAGCCAAGAAAAGGGGGCAAACTCC. Its translation is CASSQEKGANS. In full, the CDR3 reads CASSQEKGANSDYTF.

This clone has more than one count but fewer than ten. Genes and germline come from the mouse. The CDR3 DNA, read in part, is TGTGCCTGGAGCCTTTTGACTGGGAACTATGCT. This codes for CAWSLLTGNYA. From start to end, the CDR3 is CAWSLLTGNYAEQFF. The genes are TRBV31 and TRBJ2-1, with 7 positions matching TRBD2. The read gets to within 4 residues of the CDR3 end, and the germline J gene fills in the rest. Germline V CDR1 and CDR2: GKSSPN, SITVG. The CDR3 has 15 residues. V dropped 3 bases and J dropped 1; count of bases not matched to a gene: 6. The entire variable domain, with the rest obtained from reference TRBV31 and TRBJ2-1, is as follows: AQTIHQWPVAEIKAVGSPLSLGCTIKGKSSPNLYWYWQATGGTLQQLFYSITVGQVESVVQLNLSASRPKDDQFILSTEKLLLSHSGFYLCAWSLLTGNYAEQFFGPGTRLTVL.

This clone was seen a handful of times. The genes are named according to mouse. Read coverage stops 4 residues before the CDR3 terminus; the germline J gene supplies the remainder. This sample includes further DNA sequences coding for the same CDR3. This sequence joins TRBV13-1 and TRBJ2-1; the D gene is possibly TRBD2 (6 bases). Per the germline V gene, CDR1 is NSHNY and CDR2 is SYGAGN. V lost 2 bases, J lost 0 bases, and 6 bases lay in between. This CDR3 is 14 amino acids long. The CDR3 DNA, read in part, is TGTGCCAGCAGTGAACTGGGTAACTATGCT. Translated, it gives CASSELGNYA. The full CDR3 reads CASSELGNYAEQFF.

This clone has only a few counts. The gene names here belong to mouse. The read ends 4 residues before the CDR3 terminus; that terminus is restored from the germline J gene. The sample has other DNA sequences that encode this CDR3 too. The chain couples TRBV13-2 to TRBJ2-3; 7 bases fit TRBD1. The V and J ends lost 2 bases and 0 bases, in that order; junction bases with no gene match: 3. There are 15 residues in the CDR3. Germline loops: CDR1 NNHNN, CDR2 SYGAGS (reference sequence). The CDR3 reads CASGEGQTSAETLYF. CDR3 bases read: TGTGCCAGCGGTGAGGGACAGACTAGTGCAGAA.

This clone was counted only a few times. Gene names are mouse gene names. The read ends 4 residues before the CDR3 terminus; that terminus is restored from the germline J gene. V and J are TRBV13-1 and TRBJ2-7; TRBD2 aligns across 8 bases. The V gene's germline CDR1 is NSHNY and CDR2 SYGAGN. This CDR3 has 16 residues. With 1 base clipped from V and 0 bases from J, the junction kept 6 bases outside the gene matches. CDR3 in amino acids: CASSDPGGRSSYEQYF. The sequenced CDR3 bases are TGTGCCAGCAGTGATCCTGGGGGGAGGAGCTCCTAT.

This clone has at least ten counts. The gene names here belong to mouse. The read finishes 4 residues shy of the CDR3 end, and the germline J gene is used to complete it. Other DNA sequences from this sample encode an identical CDR3 as well. V and J are TRBV1 and TRBJ2-7; the match to TRBD2 covers 11 bases. From germline, CDR1 is NSQYPW and CDR2 LRSPGD (reference sequence). The junction had 2 bases not matched to a gene; V was cut back by 1 base and J by 3 bases. The CDR3 is made up of 15 amino acids. The sequenced part of the CDR3 DNA is TGCACCTGCAGTGCAGCCGGGACTGGGGGCTAT. This encodes CTCSAAGTGGY. The complete CDR3 sequence is CTCSAAGTGGYEQYF.

The sample holds a few counts of this clone. The genes are named according to mouse. CDR3 in amino acids: CTCSVGTGGASETLYF. CDR3 DNA (partial): TGCACCTGCAGTGTCGGGACTGGGGGGGCGTCAGAA. J is TRBJ2-3 and V is TRBV1; 14 nucleotides line up with TRBD2. The read terminates 4 residues ahead of where the CDR3 ends, so the germline J gene completes it. After removal of 4 bases from V and 4 bases from J, the junction contained 4 bases not matched to a gene. The germline gives CDR1 NSQYPW, CDR2 LRSPGD (reference sequence). The CDR3 has 16 residues.

This clone was detected a few times. The genes and germline here are from mouse. With the read ending 4 residues before the CDR3 end, the germline J gene is used to fill in that end. Other DNA variants within this sample encode the same CDR3. The V and J genes are TRBV1 and TRBJ2-5, with D possibly being TRBD1 (5 bases). The ends were cut back, 1 base at V and 2 bases at J, with 7 bases in the middle. The CDR3 extends over 14 amino acids. The germline V gene has CDR1 NSQYPW and CDR2 LRSPGD (reference sequence). The covered CDR3 bases are TGCACCTGCAGTGCAGGGACACTCCAAGAC. Translating it yields CTCSAGTLQD. The full CDR3 protein is CTCSAGTLQDTQYF.

Turning to this clone: The gene symbols are mouse symbols. The read ends 3 residues early relative to the CDR3; the germline J gene fills the gap. The chain joins TRBV4 to TRBJ1-6; unclear D gene. TRBJ1-6 is identified as an open reading frame with a role that is uncertain. This CDR3 region has 16 residues. CDR1 and CDR2 from the germline V gene are LGHDT and YNNKQL (reference sequence). V was shortened by 6 bases and J by 0 bases, with 12 bases between the two germline ends. CDR3 amino acids: CASSLAGSSYNSPLYF. CDR3 bases read: TGTGCCAGCAGTCTCGCAGGATCTTCCTATAATTCGCCC.

Remarks on this clone: Gene names follow the mouse nomenclature. The CDR3 is cut off 4 residues early in the read; its end comes from the germline J gene. The same CDR3 also results from other DNA sequences found in this sample. The chain joins TRBV5 to TRBJ2-7; 10 bases are shared with TRBD2. This CDR3 is 13 amino acids long. Looked up from germline, CDR1 is LGHNA and CDR2 is YNLKQL (reference sequence). Incomplete CDR3 DNA: TGTGCCAGCAGCCCGGACTGGGGGTAT. It specifies CASSPDWGY. Given in full, the CDR3 is CASSPDWGYEQYF.